The 27 T cell receptor beta chains reported below all come from one sample, sequenced in a study of T cell responses to AZD1222 COVID-19 vaccine. Using immunoSEQ multiplex PCR, the repertoire was profiled, and TCRdb retains in-frame clones only, with some absent. The sample has about 170,000 clones, over 85% seen once; the top ten hold more than 1.5%. The specimen was peripheral blood, collected on day 0 of AZD1222 vaccination. These receptors originate from an adult in good health.

This chain joins TRBV28 and TRBJ1-2; D is perhaps TRBD1 (6 bases). CDR3 length: 16 residues. Deletions cut 4 bases from V and 2 bases from J, with 17 bases between. Germline assignment: CDR1 MDHEN and CDR2 SYDVKM. The CDR3 region is CASSSPSTGRNYGYTF. CDR3 sequence (DNA): TGTGCCAGCAGTTCCCCCTCAACAGGGAGAAACTATGGCTACACCTTC.

The chain couples TRBV19 to TRBJ2-7; TRBD2 matches 8 bases. Germline CDR1 is LNHDA and CDR2 is SQIVND (reference sequence). V lost 4 bases to trimming and J lost 6 bases; unmatched junction nucleotides: 5. The CDR3 spans 13 residues. CDR3 DNA sequence: TGTGCCAGTAGTAGCGAGCGGGAGTCCGAGCAGTACTTC. Amino acid sequence: CASSSERESEQYF.

This sequence joins TRBV19 and TRBJ1-2; the D is unclear. Germline CDR1 reads LNHDA; CDR2 reads SQIVND (reference sequence). V was trimmed by 3 bases and J by 4 bases, leaving 9 bases between them. The CDR3 loop spans 13 amino acids. This CDR3 reads CASSISPFYGYTF. CDR3 coding DNA: TGTGCCAGTAGTATTTCCCCTTTCTATGGCTACACCTTC. The full variable domain, with the rest looked up from reference TRBV19 and TRBJ1-2, is DGGITQSPKYLFRKEGQNVTLSCEQNLNHDAMYWYRQDPGQGLRLIYYSQIVNDFQKGDIAEGYSVSREKKESFPLTVTSAQKNPTAFYLCASSISPFYGYTFGSGTRLTVV.

V usage is TRBV11-2 and J usage is TRBJ2-3, with 8 bases identical to TRBD2. Germline values: CDR1 SGHAT, CDR2 FQNNGV. V was clipped by 3 bases and J by 4 bases; unmatched bases: 9. The CDR3 covers 16 residues. CDR3 region: CASSFYGRALADTQYF. For the CDR3, the DNA is TGTGCCAGCAGCTTCTACGGGAGGGCCCTCGCAGATACGCAGTATTTT. The full variable domain, completed using reference TRBV11-2 and TRBJ2-3, is EAGVAQSPRYKIIEKRQSVAFWCNPISGHATLYWYQQILGQGPKLLIQFQNNGVVDDSQLPKDRFSAERLKGVDSTLKIQPAKLEDSAVYLCASSFYGRALADTQYFGPGTRLTVL.

This clone was recorded once. V usage is TRBV2 and J usage is TRBJ1-6; no reliable D call. Deletions cut 7 bases from V and 5 bases from J, with 12 bases between. The CDR3 contains 14 residues. Germline V CDR1 and CDR2: SNHLY, FYNNEI. The CDR3 region is CASIRQTNNSPLHF. The CDR3, as DNA: TGTGCCAGCATACGGCAGACCAATAATTCACCCCTCCACTTT. Full variable domain (missing parts from reference TRBV2 and TRBJ1-6): EPEVTQTPSHQVTQMGQEVILRCVPISNHLYFYWYRQILGQKVEFLVSFYNNEISEKSEIFDDQFSVERPDGSNFTLKIRSTKLEDSAMYFCASIRQTNNSPLHFGNGTRLTVT.

The chain recombines TRBV5-4 with TRBJ1-6, with 9 positions matching TRBD1. The CDR3 has 14 amino acids. The germline V gene has CDR1 SGHNT and CDR2 YYREEE (reference sequence). Unmatched junction bases numbered 7, after V lost 5 bases and J lost 10 bases. CDR3 amino acids: CASSEDRGISPLHF. DNA of the CDR3: TGTGCCAGCAGTGAGGACAGGGGAATCTCACCCCTCCACTTT.

CDR3 amino acids: CASSLGTGPLEEQFF. CDR3 nucleotides: TGTGCCAGCAGCTTAGGGACAGGACCCCTCGAAGAGCAGTTCTTC. The chain links TRBV7-9 to TRBJ2-1, with 7 positions matching TRBD1. The CDR3 totals 15 residues. CDR1 is SEHNR and CDR2 is FQNEAQ in the germline V gene (reference sequence). V was clipped by 1 base and J by 10 bases; unmatched bases: 10. Variable domain in full (rest from reference TRBV7-9 and TRBJ2-1): DTGVSQNPRHKITKRGQNVTFRCDPISEHNRLYWYRQTLGQGPEFLTYFQNEAQLEKSRLLSDRFSAERPKGSFSTLEIQRTEQGDSAMYLCASSLGTGPLEEQFFGPGTRLTVL.

V gene TRBV2 combines with J gene TRBJ1-1, with TRBD1 as a possible D gene (6 bases). CDR3 length: 11 amino acids. In germline, CDR1 is SNHLY, CDR2 FYNNEI. V lost 6 bases, J lost 6 bases, and 8 bases lay in between. The DNA for the CDR3 is TGTGCCAGCAGCCGACAGGCTGAAGCTTTCTTT. Encoded protein: CASSRQAEAFF.

This chain uses TRBV4-2 with TRBJ1-6; unclear D gene. V was pared by 0 bases and J by 3 bases, with 15 bases between. The CDR3 consists of 18 residues. Per germline, CDR1 LGHNA and CDR2 YNFKEQ. CDR3 region: CASSQEGGGHIYNSPLHF. The CDR3, as DNA: TGTGCCAGCAGCCAAGAAGGTGGAGGGCATATCTATAATTCACCCCTCCACTTT.

V is TRBV27 and J is TRBJ2-3, with D perhaps TRBD2 (7 bases). The ends were cut back, 6 bases at V and 7 bases at J, with 20 bases in the middle. The CDR3 loop spans 15 amino acids. Germline-derived CDR1 and CDR2 are MNHEY and SMNVEV (reference sequence). CDR3 nucleotide sequence: TGTGCCAGCAGAAAAGGGGGGGGCTATCCAAATACGCAGTATTTT. Amino acid sequence: CASRKGGGYPNTQYF.

The CDR3 DNA is TGTGCCAGTAGAGGGACAGGGTATACCTACGAGCAGTACTTC. This gives the protein CASRGTGYTYEQYF. The chain has TRBV19 and TRBJ2-7; 9 positions agree with TRBD1. With V trimmed by 6 bases and J by 2 bases, 5 bases remained unmatched. The CDR3 length is 14 residues. Looked up from germline, CDR1 is LNHDA and CDR2 is SQIVND (reference sequence).

This clone was seen just once. This chain uses TRBV5-1 with TRBJ2-2, with D perhaps matching TRBD2 (5 bases). Germline V lookup: CDR1 SGHRS, CDR2 YFSETQ. Trimming took 2 bases from V and 2 from J, leaving 10 bases between them. The CDR3 is made up of 15 amino acids. For the CDR3, the DNA is TGCGCCAGCAGCTTCCCAGCGGATAACACCGGGGAGCTGTTTTTT. Its translation: CASSFPADNTGELFF.

The chain has TRBV7-6 and TRBJ2-1; tentatively, D is TRBD2 (5 bases). From germline, CDR1 is SGHVS and CDR2 FNYEAQ. V lost 6 bases, J lost 16 bases, and 19 bases lay in between. This CDR3 is built from 12 residues. The CDR3 loop is CASSPDLPGSFF. The CDR3 region has the DNA TGTGCCAGCAGTCCTGACCTCCCGGGGTCCTTCTTC. The whole variable domain, remainder taken from reference TRBV7-6 and TRBJ2-1, is GAGVSQSPRYKVTKRGQDVALRCDPISGHVSLYWYRQALGQGPEFLTYFNYEAQQDKSGLPNDRFSAERPEGSISTLTIQRTEQRDSAMYRCASSPDLPGSFFGPGTRLTVL.

This chain uses TRBV18 with TRBJ2-6, with a tentative D call TRBD2 (6 bases). The CDR3 extends over 20 amino acids. V gave up 4 bases and J gave up 2 bases, with 24 bases separating them. CDR1 is KGHSH, CDR2 LQKENI, per germline. CDR3 DNA sequence: TGTGCCAGCTCACTCAGACTAGATTTATGGACACACCCTGGGGCCAACGTCCTGACTTTC. Translation: CASSLRLDLWTHPGANVLTF.

V and J are TRBV27 and TRBJ2-1; 12 positions agree with TRBD2. This CDR3 comprises 17 residues. The V gene end was trimmed by 5 bases and the J gene end by 1 base; junction bases not matched to a gene: 6. Germline CDR1 is MNHEY and CDR2 is SMNVEV (reference sequence). As DNA, the CDR3 is TGTGCCAGCAGTCCTAGGACTAGCGGGAAATCCTACAATGAGCAGTTCTTC. Protein sequence: CASSPRTSGKSYNEQFF.

The V gene is TRBV11-1, the J gene TRBJ2-7; 8 bases are a match to TRBD1. V lost 1 base to trimming and J lost 3 bases; unmatched junction nucleotides: 5. This CDR3 spans 15 amino acids. In germline, CDR1 is SGHAT, CDR2 FQDESV (reference sequence). The CDR3 DNA reads as TGTGCCAGCAGCTTAGGGGGACAGGAGTACTACGAGCAGTACTTC. Amino acids: CASSLGGQEYYEQYF.

The table lists this clone with a few counts. The chain links TRBV5-6 to TRBJ2-7; either TRBD1 or TRBD2 may fit D (5 bases each). Trimming took 3 bases from V and 2 from J, leaving 12 bases between them. CDR3 length: 14 amino acids. Germline CDR1 SGHDT, CDR2 YYEEEE. CDR3 sequence reads: CASSSPGATYEQYF. The CDR3 nucleotides are TGTGCCAGCAGCTCCCCCGGGGCCACCTACGAGCAGTACTTC.

The CDR3 nucleotides are TGTGCCAGCTCACCGACAGTAACTCACACCGGGGAGCTGTTTTTT. Protein: CASSPTVTHTGELFF. The chain has TRBV18 and TRBJ2-2, with a tentative D call TRBD1 (5 bases). In germline, CDR1 is KGHSH, CDR2 LQKENI. V lost 3 bases, J lost 3 bases, and 11 bases lay in between. The CDR3 runs 15 residues.

This CDR3 is CASSLRTSGDRDTQYF. In nucleotides, the CDR3 is TGTGCCAGCAGCCTGCGGACTAGCGGGGACCGGGATACGCAGTATTTT. The chain has TRBV7-9 and TRBJ2-3; the match to TRBD2 covers 12 bases. Germline values: CDR1 SEHNR, CDR2 FQNEAQ (reference sequence). The CDR3 has 16 residues. The trim removed 5 bases at V and 6 bases at J, leaving 9 bases unmatched.

The rearrangement joins TRBV5-1 to TRBJ2-1, with 8 nucleotides matching TRBD2. Germline V gene data show CDR1 as SGHRS and CDR2 as YFSETQ. The V and J ends lost 5 bases and 2 bases, in that order; junction bases with no gene match: 6. This CDR3 has 15 amino acids. The CDR3 sequence: CASRPTSGAYNEQFF. In DNA form, the CDR3 reads TGCGCCAGCAGACCCACTAGCGGAGCCTACAATGAGCAGTTCTTC.

The J gene is TRBJ1-1, the V gene TRBV4-1; 9 bases agree with TRBD1. This CDR3 has 16 residues. Per the germline V gene, CDR1 is MGHRA and CDR2 is YSYEKL. Germline trimming cut 1 base from V and 2 bases from J; bases unmatched to any gene: 5. The CDR3 region is CASSQAPTGGNTEAFF. The CDR3 region has the DNA TGCGCCAGCAGCCAAGCGCCCACAGGGGGCAACACTGAAGCTTTCTTT.

The gene calls are TRBV2 and TRBJ2-1; 7 nucleotides align to TRBD1. Per germline, CDR1 SNHLY and CDR2 FYNNEI. CDR3 length: 15 amino acids. V shed 6 bases, J shed 3 bases, and the junction held 8 bases outside the gene matches. CDR3 in amino acids: CASRNEQGFYNEQFF. The CDR3, as DNA: TGTGCCAGCAGGAACGAACAGGGGTTCTACAATGAGCAGTTCTTC.

The rearrangement uses TRBV4-1 and TRBJ1-3, with 7 bases matching TRBD1. Germline CDR1 is MGHRA and CDR2 is YSYEKL. This CDR3 spans 17 amino acids. The V segment lost 1 base and the J segment 2 bases; nucleotides outside the gene matches: 8. The CDR3 region is CASSQGPSQGAGNTIYF. Here the CDR3 DNA reads TGCGCCAGCAGCCAAGGACCCTCCCAGGGGGCTGGAAACACCATATATTTT.

The chain joins TRBV19 to TRBJ1-5, with 10 bases aligning to TRBD1. Germline trimming cut 3 bases from V and 1 base from J; bases unmatched to any gene: 6. The CDR3 has 17 amino acids. Germline V gives CDR1 LNHDA, CDR2 SQIVND (reference sequence). CDR3 in DNA: TGTGCCAGTAGTATTGACAGGGGGCTTGTGAGCAATCAGCCCCAGCATTTT. This gives the protein CASSIDRGLVSNQPQHF.

This clone appeared a single time. This chain links TRBV19 with TRBJ2-3; D is possibly TRBD2 (5 bases). This CDR3 region has 12 residues. The germline V and J ends were trimmed by 7 bases and 4 bases, with 9 bases remaining between them. Germline V gives CDR1 LNHDA, CDR2 SQIVND (reference sequence). In DNA, the CDR3 is TGTGCCAGTACTAGCTACGCAGATACGCAGTATTTT. The encoded protein is CASTSYADTQYF.

The chain recombines TRBV27 with TRBJ1-1, with a tentative D call TRBD1 (5 bases). In germline, CDR1 is MNHEY, CDR2 SMNVEV (reference sequence). Trimming cost V 2 bases and J 4 bases, with 11 bases left between them. This CDR3 is 14 amino acids long. Here the CDR3 reads CASSLGTGGTEAFF. As DNA, the CDR3 is TGTGCCAGCAGTTTAGGGACGGGGGGCACTGAAGCTTTCTTT.

V gene TRBV29-1 combines with J gene TRBJ2-1; no clear D. V shed 3 bases and J shed 0 bases, with 6 bases lying between them. CDR3 length: 13 amino acids. Germline-derived CDR1 and CDR2 are SQVTM and ANQGSEA. CDR3 DNA: TGCAGCGTTGACCGCAACTCCTACAATGAGCAGTTCTTC. Translated, it gives CSVDRNSYNEQFF.